The T cell receptor beta chain under discussion was sequenced for a study of identical twins. The sample holds many counts of this clonotype. TCRdb re-called the 5' RACE reads with MiXCR, one entry per CDR3 protein. Counted here are approximately 220,000 distinct CDR3 sequences, less than 10% occurring once; the ten biggest clones make up approximately 5.1%. Material for sequencing was memory (CD45RO+) T cells sorted from blood. The TCR originated in a woman between 18 and 30 years old in good health.

The CDR3 sequence is CATRTDREGGSNQPQHF. CDR3 nucleotide sequence: TGTGCCACCAGAACCGACAGGGAAGGCGGCAGCAATCAGCCCCAGCATTTT. V is TRBV15 and J is TRBJ1-5, with 7 bases aligning to TRBD1. J lost 1 base, V lost 6 bases, and 12 bases had no gene match. The CDR3 is made up of 17 amino acids. Germline V gene lookup returns CDR1 LNHNV and CDR2 YYDKDF (reference sequence).